A single sample is the source of the 24 T cell receptor beta chains below, sequenced in a study of vaccination and CD4 T cells after COVID-19. Their antigens remain unidentified. As to treatment: approximately 11-day PBMC culture with coronavirus spike peptide pools or control peptides (ViraFEST assay). CD4+ T cells that had been cultured provided DNA sequenced with the Oncomine TCR Beta short-read assay. TCRdb used MiXCR to reprocess the PCR reads, holding one entry per CDR3 protein. The table includes around 12,000 distinct CDR3 sequences, 47% detected once. The sample comprised CD4+ T cells from blood, cultured in vitro. The receptors originated from a human donor who had recovered from COVID-19.

This clonotype appeared a few times. The chain has TRBV20-1 and TRBJ2-3, with TRBD2 as a possible D gene (5 bases). Trimming removed 7 bases at V and 6 bases at J, with 17 bases between. The CDR3 has 13 amino acids. Germline V CDR1 and CDR2: DFQATT, SNEGSKA (reference sequence). The CDR3 DNA is TGCAGTGAGAGCGCGGGCCCCGGGGATACGCAGTATTTT. This encodes CSESAGPGDTQYF.

This clonotype was picked up a small number of times. The chain employs TRBV7-9 and TRBJ1-5; 7 bases agree with TRBD1. The CDR3 contains 13 residues. With 6 bases clipped from V and 4 bases from J, the junction kept 3 bases outside the gene matches. Germline CDR1 is SEHNR and CDR2 is FQNEAQ (reference sequence). In DNA, the CDR3 is TGTGCCAGCAGTTCGACAGGGAATCAGCCCCAGCATTTT. Protein: CASSSTGNQPQHF.

J is TRBJ2-5 and V is TRBV20-1; 8 nucleotides align to TRBD2. V gave up 2 bases and J gave up 2 bases; unmatched junction bases: 1. The CDR3 extends over 13 amino acids. CDR1 and CDR2 (germline): DFQATT, SNEGSKA (reference sequence). This CDR3 is CSARLAGQETQYF. The CDR3 coding sequence is TGCAGTGCTAGATTAGCGGGGCAAGAGACCCAGTACTTC.

The chain employs TRBV6-2 or TRBV6-3 and TRBJ2-7; a weak D match, TRBD1 (6 bases). Trimming took off 5 bases at V and 0 bases at J, with 20 bases between the two ends. Germline assignment: CDR1 MNHEY and CDR2 SVGEGT. This CDR3 contains 17 residues. The CDR3: CASSKIPRQAYSYEQYF. For the CDR3, the DNA is TGTGCCAGCAGTAAAATTCCCAGACAGGCCTACTCCTACGAGCAGTACTTC.

The chain joins TRBV24-1 to TRBJ2-6; perhaps TRBD1 as D (5 bases). Trimming cost V 2 bases and J 0 bases, with 19 bases left between them. The CDR3 has 20 residues. CDR1 and CDR2 from the germline V gene are KGHDR and SFDVKD. The CDR3 sequence is CATSDSNWWGSNSGANVLTF. The CDR3 DNA is TGTGCCACCAGTGATTCAAACTGGTGGGGCAGCAACTCTGGGGCCAACGTCCTGACTTTC.

This clonotype was seen a handful of times. The rearrangement joins TRBV6-4 to TRBJ2-2; 8 nucleotides match TRBD1. Germline assignment: CDR1 MRHNA and CDR2 SNTAGT. Trimming at V came to 4 bases and at J to 3 bases, leaving 7 bases not matched to a gene. The CDR3 covers 16 residues. CDR3 DNA: TGTGCCAGCAGTGCTGGGACAGGTCTCGACACCGGGGAGCTGTTTTTT. Translating it yields CASSAGTGLDTGELFF.

This clonotype has a handful of counts. The rearrangement uses TRBV7-9 and TRBJ2-3; D unresolved. The V end was cut by 1 base, the J end by 0 bases, with 11 bases between. CDR1 is SEHNR and CDR2 is FQNEAQ in the germline V gene (reference sequence). This CDR3 region has 16 residues. DNA of the CDR3: TGTGCCAGCAGCTTAGTGGGCCAAGGCAGCACAGATACGCAGTATTTT. It yields the protein CASSLVGQGSTDTQYF.

This clonotype was seen a handful of times. The chain is built from TRBV6-1 and TRBJ1-5; TRBD1 matches at 7 bases. Looked up from germline, CDR1 is MNHNS and CDR2 is SASEGT. Unmatched junction bases numbered 5, after V lost 8 bases and J lost 4 bases. The CDR3 runs 13 residues. This chain's CDR3 is CASGGTDNQPQHF. The CDR3 DNA reads as TGTGCCAGCGGAGGGACAGATAATCAGCCCCAGCATTTT.

For the CDR3, the DNA is TGTGCCAGCAGCCCGTTTACCGGGACAGGGACTTCTGGGGCCAACGTCCTGACTTTC. Protein: CASSPFTGTGTSGANVLTF. The V call is TRBV7-3, the J call TRBJ2-6, with TRBD1 matching 9 bases. The germline CDR1 and CDR2 sequences are SGHTA and FQGTGA. This CDR3 is 19 amino acids long. The V and J ends lost 5 bases and 1 base, in that order; junction bases with no gene match: 12. The entire variable domain, with the rest obtained from reference TRBV7-3 and TRBJ2-6, is as follows: GAGVSQTPSNKVTEKGKYVELRCDPISGHTALYWYRQSLGQGPEFLIYFQGTGAADDSGLPNDRFFAVRPEGSVSTLKIQRTERGDSAVYLCASSPFTGTGTSGANVLTFGAGSRLTVL.

This chain links TRBV19 with TRBJ2-3, with 9 bases that match TRBD2. The germline CDR1 and CDR2 sequences are LNHDA and SQIVND (reference sequence). With 4 bases clipped from V and 4 bases from J, the junction kept 12 bases outside the gene matches. The CDR3 consists of 17 residues. The DNA of the CDR3 is TGTGCCAGTAGTACGGGGGAGCTGGCGGGGGGGCCAGATACGCAGTATTTT. This translates into CASSTGELAGGPDTQYF.

The CDR3: CASSEAGVGANVLTF. The CDR3 nucleotides are TGCGCCAGCAGCGAAGCAGGGGTCGGGGCCAACGTCCTGACTTTC. This chain joins TRBV5-1 and TRBJ2-6, with TRBD1 as a possible D gene (6 bases). Looked up from germline, CDR1 is SGHRS and CDR2 is YFSETQ. The CDR3 has 15 amino acids. With 4 bases removed from V and 4 bases from J, the gap between germline ends came to 12 bases.

This chain joins TRBV20-1 and TRBJ2-5; maybe TRBD2 (6 bases). The CDR3 consists of 14 residues. Germline assignment: CDR1 DFQATT and CDR2 SNEGSKA (reference sequence). The V gene lost 0 bases and the J gene lost 5 bases, with 13 bases spanning the gap. CDR3 DNA sequence: TGCAGTGCTAGAGAGCGGGACGGATGGGAGACCCAGTACTTC. Residues: CSARERDGWETQYF.

The CDR3 loop reads CASRGPYEQYF. DNA of the CDR3: TGTGCCAGTAGGGGTCCCTACGAGCAGTACTTC. V and J are TRBV28 and TRBJ2-7; possibly TRBD1 for D (5 bases). CDR3 length: 11 amino acids. V shed 9 bases and J shed 2 bases, with 8 bases lying between them. Germline assignment: CDR1 MDHEN and CDR2 SYDVKM. Full variable domain (outside the CDR3, taken from reference TRBV28 and TRBJ2-7): DVKVTQSSRYLVKRTGEKVFLECVQDMDHENMFWYRQDPGLGLRLIYFSYDVKMKEKGDIPEGYSVSREKKERFSLILESASTNQTSMYLCASRGPYEQYFGPGTRLTVT.

The V and J genes are TRBV7-2 and TRBJ1-5; the D gene is possibly TRBD1 (5 bases). Germline CDR1 and CDR2: SGHTA and FQGNSA. The germline V and J ends were trimmed by 1 base and 5 bases, with 9 bases remaining between them. The CDR3 loop spans 14 amino acids. Here the CDR3 reads CASSLVRGDQPQHF. In nucleotides, the CDR3 is TGTGCCAGCAGCTTAGTACGAGGGGATCAGCCCCAGCATTTT.

This clonotype was picked up a small number of times. The chain couples TRBV12-3 or TRBV12-4 to TRBJ1-6; no clear D gene. The CDR3 has 17 residues. V lost 2 bases, J lost 0 bases, and 11 bases lay in between. CDR3 loop: CASSLFASSSYNSPLHF. The CDR3 bases are TGTGCCAGCAGTTTATTCGCTTCGAGCTCCTATAATTCACCCCTCCACTTT.

The chain combines TRBV18 with TRBJ1-1, with TRBD1 matching over 8 bases. CDR3 length: 15 residues. V was pared by 3 bases and J by 5 bases, with 8 bases of the junction left unmatched. Germline V gene sequence: CDR1 KGHSH, CDR2 LQKENI. The CDR3 reads CASSPAGGAGTEAFF. CDR3 DNA: TGTGCCAGCTCACCGGCAGGGGGCGCAGGGACTGAAGCTTTCTTT.

V and J are TRBV24-1 and TRBJ1-2; D gene ambiguous. This CDR3 has 13 residues. The V gene's germline CDR1 is KGHDR and CDR2 SFDVKD. The V end lost 2 bases, the J end lost 5 bases, and 8 bases lay between the germline ends. Written as DNA, the CDR3 is TGTGCCACCAGTGATTCGGGCGCGTATGGCTACACCTTC. Protein sequence: CATSDSGAYGYTF.

CDR3 amino acids: CASSEWSGGTRDTQYF. DNA for the CDR3: TGCGCCAGCAGTGAGTGGTCCGGGGGGACAAGGGATACGCAGTATTTT. The chain recombines TRBV10-1 with TRBJ2-3; tentative D call: TRBD2 (7 bases). Per the germline V gene, CDR1 is WNHNN and CDR2 is SYGVQD (reference sequence). The CDR3 is made up of 16 amino acids. V lost 1 base to trimming and J lost 6 bases, with 17 bases between them.

This sequence joins TRBV2 and TRBJ2-2, with 10 positions matching TRBD2. Looked up from germline, CDR1 is SNHLY and CDR2 is FYNNEI. The CDR3 runs to 15 residues. V trimming: 2 bases; J trimming: 4 bases; junction bases outside the gene matches: 1. CDR3 sequence: CASSESSGGTGELFF. The CDR3 region has the DNA TGTGCCAGCAGTGAATCTAGCGGGGGCACCGGGGAGCTGTTTTTT.

This clonotype was detected only a few times. The chain combines TRBV19 with TRBJ2-1; possible D gene TRBD1, 6 bases. V lost 6 bases and J lost 2, with 17 bases in between. Germline V CDR1 and CDR2: LNHDA, SQIVND (reference sequence). CDR3 length: 16 residues. CDR3 bases: TGTGCCAGTAGCAAGTGGGACACCCGAACCTACAATGAGCAGTTCTTC. It specifies CASSKWDTRTYNEQFF.

This clonotype was seen a handful of times. The chain employs TRBV28 and TRBJ2-7; D gene uncertain. The germline CDR1 and CDR2 sequences are MDHEN and SYDVKM. This CDR3 has 15 residues. Deletions cut 3 bases from V and 1 base from J, with 13 bases between. CDR3 nucleotide sequence: TGTGCCAGCAGTTTCGTAAAACCGCTGTCCTACGAGCAGTACTTC. It is translated as CASSFVKPLSYEQYF.

The chain uses TRBV20-1 and TRBJ2-1; 9 bases map to TRBD1. The J segment lost 6 bases and the V segment lost 1 base, leaving 7 bases of the junction unmatched. There are 15 residues in the CDR3. Germline V lookup: CDR1 DFQATT, CDR2 SNEGSKA (reference sequence). The CDR3 sequence is CSARVGTGFFNEQFF. CDR3 in DNA: TGCAGTGCTAGAGTTGGGACAGGGTTCTTCAATGAGCAGTTCTTC.

J is TRBJ1-1 and V is TRBV7-2; possible D gene TRBD1, 6 bases. Germline V lookup: CDR1 SGHTA, CDR2 FQGNSA. V was shortened by 2 bases and J by 3 bases, with 7 bases between the two germline ends. CDR3 length: 13 amino acids. The CDR3 here is CASSLWGHTEAFF. The CDR3, as DNA: TGTGCCAGCAGCTTATGGGGGCACACTGAAGCTTTCTTT.

The chain carries TRBV7-2 and TRBJ2-2; D perhaps matches TRBD1 (5 bases). Germline CDR1 reads SGHTA; CDR2 reads FQGNSA. The CDR3 contains 20 residues. The V and J ends lost 2 bases and 4 bases respectively, with 26 bases between them. CDR3 DNA sequence: TGTGCCAGCAGCTTATGGTGGCGGCAGGGAATGCGTTGGTTCACCGGGGAGCTGTTTTTT. It codes for CASSLWWRQGMRWFTGELFF.